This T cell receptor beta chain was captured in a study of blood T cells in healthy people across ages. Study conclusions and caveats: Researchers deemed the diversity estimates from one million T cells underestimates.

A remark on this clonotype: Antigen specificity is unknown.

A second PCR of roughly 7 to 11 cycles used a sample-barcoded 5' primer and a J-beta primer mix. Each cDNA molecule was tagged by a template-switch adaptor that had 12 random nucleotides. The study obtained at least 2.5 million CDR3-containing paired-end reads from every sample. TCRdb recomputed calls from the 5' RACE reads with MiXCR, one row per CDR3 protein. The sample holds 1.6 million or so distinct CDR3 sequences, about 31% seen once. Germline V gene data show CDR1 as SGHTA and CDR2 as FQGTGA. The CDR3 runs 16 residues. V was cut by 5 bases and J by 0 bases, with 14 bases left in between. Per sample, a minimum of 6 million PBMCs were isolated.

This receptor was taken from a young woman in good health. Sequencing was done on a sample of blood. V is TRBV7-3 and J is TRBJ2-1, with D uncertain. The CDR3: CASSPSHKSSYNEQFF. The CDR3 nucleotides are TGTGCCAGCAGCCCATCTCATAAAAGCTCCTACAATGAGCAGTTCTTC.